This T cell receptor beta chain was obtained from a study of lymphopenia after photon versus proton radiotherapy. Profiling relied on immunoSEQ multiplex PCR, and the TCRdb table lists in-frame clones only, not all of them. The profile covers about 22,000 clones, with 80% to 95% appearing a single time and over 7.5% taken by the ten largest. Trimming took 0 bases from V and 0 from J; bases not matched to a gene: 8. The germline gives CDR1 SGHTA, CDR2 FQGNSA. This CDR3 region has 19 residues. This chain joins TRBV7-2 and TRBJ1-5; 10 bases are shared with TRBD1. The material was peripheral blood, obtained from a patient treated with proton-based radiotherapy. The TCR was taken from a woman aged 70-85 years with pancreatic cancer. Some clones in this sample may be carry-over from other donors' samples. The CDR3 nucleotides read TGTGCCAGCAGCTTAGCGATCGGAGGGACAGGGGTTAGCAATCAGCCCCAGCATTTT. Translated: CASSLAIGGTGVSNQPQHF.